This T cell receptor beta chain was sequenced for a study of PD-1 blockade in classical Hodgkin lymphoma. Study-level points and caveats: Complete responders matched newly diagnosed patients in baseline diversity. Newly diagnosed patients were reported to exhibit reduced baseline TCR diversity relative to healthy donors.

This CDR3 has 17 amino acids. Germline V gene data show CDR1 as SGHRS and CDR2 as YFSETQ. V shed 4 bases, J shed 0 bases, and the junction held 9 bases outside the gene matches. With respect to this clone: The antigen remains undetermined.

Exposure to brentuximab vedotin varied, and each patient had relapsed following autologous stem cell transplantation. Sequencing was performed with immunoSEQ multiplex PCR; in TCRdb, only in-frame clones are kept and a portion is missing. The sample carries some 22,000 clones, approximately 74% recorded once. The rearrangement links TRBV5-1 to TRBJ1-2; TRBD1 aligns across 10 bases. This receptor was identified in a human donor with classical Hodgkin lymphoma. The material sequenced was peripheral blood mononuclear cells (PBMCs), taken at baseline. CDR3 DNA: TGCGCCAGCAGCCAGGGCGGACAGGGGGACACTAACTATGGCTACACCTTC. Translating gives CASSQGGQGDTNYGYTF.